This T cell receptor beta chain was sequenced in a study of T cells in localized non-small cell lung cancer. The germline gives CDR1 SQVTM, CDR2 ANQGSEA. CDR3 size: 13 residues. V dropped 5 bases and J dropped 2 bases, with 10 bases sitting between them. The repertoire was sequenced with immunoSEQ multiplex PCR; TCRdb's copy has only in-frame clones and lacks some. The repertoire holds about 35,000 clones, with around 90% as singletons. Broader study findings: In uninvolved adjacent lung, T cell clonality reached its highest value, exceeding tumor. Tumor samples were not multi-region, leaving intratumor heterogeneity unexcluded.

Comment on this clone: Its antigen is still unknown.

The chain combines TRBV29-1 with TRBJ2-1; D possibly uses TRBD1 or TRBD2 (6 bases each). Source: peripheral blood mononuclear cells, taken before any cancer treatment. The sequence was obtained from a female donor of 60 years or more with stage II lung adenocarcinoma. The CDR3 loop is CSVTEGAYNEQFF. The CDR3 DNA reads TGCAGCGTTACGGAGGGGGCCTACAATGAGCAGTTCTTC.